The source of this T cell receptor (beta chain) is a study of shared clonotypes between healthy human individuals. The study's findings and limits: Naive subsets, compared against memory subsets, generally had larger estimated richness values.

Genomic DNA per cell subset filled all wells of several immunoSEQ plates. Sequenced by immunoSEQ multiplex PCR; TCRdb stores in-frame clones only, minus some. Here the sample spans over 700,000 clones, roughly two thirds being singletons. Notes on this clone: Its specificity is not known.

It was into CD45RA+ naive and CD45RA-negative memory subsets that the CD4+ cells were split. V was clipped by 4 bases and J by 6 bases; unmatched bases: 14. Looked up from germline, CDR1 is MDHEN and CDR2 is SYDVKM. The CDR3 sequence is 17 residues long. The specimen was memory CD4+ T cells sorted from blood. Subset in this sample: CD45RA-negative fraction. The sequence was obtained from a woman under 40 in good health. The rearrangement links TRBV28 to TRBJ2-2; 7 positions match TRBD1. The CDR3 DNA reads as TGTGCCAGCAGTTCAACCCCGGGACAGTTAATCCCCGGGGAGCTGTTTTTT. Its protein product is CASSSTPGQLIPGELFF.